Each of the 26 T cell receptor beta chains below was sequenced from the same sample in a study of T cell repertoires in cytomegalovirus infection. TCRdb reanalysed the reads using MiXCR and keeps one entry per CDR3 protein. The table lists roughly 990,000 distinct CDR3 sequences, less than 35% of them singletons, with around 15% in the top ten. For these TCRs, the target antigens are not known. The sample was cultured CD8+ T cells from PBMCs, taken from culture after CMV antigen stimulation. The receptors derive from a human donor in good health (CMV status not recorded). Some clones in this sample may be carry-over from other donors' samples.

The chain recombines TRBV6-5 with TRBJ2-7; TRBD1 matches at 9 bases. Trimming cost V 2 bases and J 2 bases; bases outside gene matches: 7. This CDR3 has 16 residues. Germline CDR1 is MNHEY and CDR2 is SVGAGI. The CDR3 reads CASSYPDRGTTYEQYV. The CDR3 DNA reads TGTGCCAGCAGTTACCCCGACAGGGGGACGACCTACGAGCAGTACGTC.

The chain is built from TRBV5-6 and TRBJ2-3, with D perhaps matching TRBD1 (6 bases). Germline V lookup: CDR1 SGHDT, CDR2 YYEEEE. The CDR3 has 15 amino acids. The V end lost 5 bases, the J end lost 2 bases, and 15 bases lay between the germline ends. CDR3 sequence reads: CASRLQGGHTDTQYF. The CDR3 DNA sequence: TGTGCCAGCAGGTTACAGGGTGGCCACACAGATACGCAGTATTTT.

As to this clonotype: The junction differs from germline at one of its ends, possibly a read error. The chain recombines TRBV27 with TRBJ2-7; D gene ambiguous. Germline V gene lookup returns CDR1 MNHEY and CDR2 SMNVEV (reference sequence). The CDR3 has 13 residues. CDR3 sequence: CVSSLEAYYEQYF. In nucleotides, the CDR3 is TGTGTCAGCAGTTTAGAAGCTTACTACGAGCAGTACTTC.

The rearrangement uses TRBV19 and TRBJ1-3; D not certain. Trimming took off 4 bases at V and 1 base at J, with 11 bases between the two ends. This CDR3 spans 15 amino acids. Per germline, CDR1 LNHDA and CDR2 SQIVND (reference sequence). For the CDR3, the DNA is TGTGCCAGTAGTAAATTGCCGGCGTCTGGAAACACCATATATTTT. This gives the protein CASSKLPASGNTIYF.

In DNA form, the CDR3 reads TGTGCCAGCAGTTACTCGAGGACAGCCCGCTCCTACAATGAGCAGTTCTTC. The encoded protein is CASSYSRTARSYNEQFF. This chain links TRBV6-5 with TRBJ2-1, with D possibly TRBD1 on 6 matching bases. The CDR3 runs to 17 residues. The V gene's germline CDR1 is MNHEY and CDR2 SVGAGI. Between the trimmed V and J ends, which lost 0 bases and 0 bases, there was a span of 12 bases.

This clonotype was seen a handful of times. V is TRBV7-6 and J is TRBJ2-3; D is uncertain. This CDR3 is 15 amino acids long. V lost 3 bases to trimming and J lost 0 bases, with 10 bases between them. Germline values: CDR1 SGHVS, CDR2 FNYEAQ. In DNA, the CDR3 is TGTGCCAGCAGCTTCTCTCCATCTAGCACAGATACGCAGTATTTT. Residues: CASSFSPSSTDTQYF.

The gene calls are TRBV7-4 and TRBJ2-7; no definite D call. This CDR3 has 13 residues. Trimming took off 2 bases at V and 6 bases at J, with 11 bases between the two ends. Germline CDR1 is SGHVT and CDR2 is SQSDAQ. The CDR3 bases are TGTGCCAGCAGCTTAAGTGGAGTCTGCGAGCAGTACGTC. Protein sequence: CASSLSGVCEQYV.

The chain employs TRBV7-6 and TRBJ1-2; D call uncertain. The germline gives CDR1 SGHVS, CDR2 FNYEAQ. CDR3 length: 15 residues. V shed 1 base and J shed 0 bases, with 9 bases lying between them. CDR3 loop: CASSLGGETNYGYTF. The CDR3 DNA follows: TGTGCCAGCAGCTTAGGTGGCGAAACTAACTATGGCTACACCTTC.

The chain joins TRBV7-6 to TRBJ1-1; TRBD1 agrees at 10 bases. J lost 4 bases, V lost 5 bases, and 10 bases had no gene match. This CDR3 is 16 amino acids long. The germline V gene has CDR1 SGHVS and CDR2 FNYEAQ. This chain's CDR3 is CASSRTGGLSVTEAFF. For the CDR3, the DNA is TGTGCCAGCAGCCGGACAGGGGGTTTGAGTGTCACTGAAGCTTTCTTT.

The chain joins TRBV27 to TRBJ2-1; D uncertain. The CDR3 spans 13 residues. The germline V gene has CDR1 MNHEY and CDR2 SMNVEV (reference sequence). Trimming removed 0 bases from V and 10 bases from J, with 10 bases in between. The DNA for the CDR3 is TGTGCCAGCAGTTTATCGATGGGGTCCGAGCAGTTCTTC. Encoded protein: CASSLSMGSEQFF.

This clonotype has more than one count but fewer than ten. V gene TRBV7-6 combines with J gene TRBJ2-7; 8 nucleotides match TRBD2. CDR3 length: 13 amino acids. Germline values: CDR1 SGHVS, CDR2 FNYEAQ. V shed 5 bases, J shed 12 bases, and the junction held 12 bases outside the gene matches. The CDR3 DNA reads TGTGCCAGCAGCCCAGCGGGAGTGGATGGGTCGTACTTC. Its protein product is CASSPAGVDGSYF.

This clonotype appeared a few times. The chain carries TRBV15 and TRBJ1-1; D remains unclear. CDR1 is LNHNV and CDR2 is YYDKDF in the germline V gene (reference sequence). Trimming took 0 bases from V and 0 from J, leaving 17 bases between them. This CDR3 is built from 18 residues. CDR3 sequence: CATSREASRADMNTEAFF. Written as DNA, the CDR3 is TGTGCCACCAGCAGAGAGGCCTCTAGGGCGGATATGAACACTGAAGCTTTCTTT. Variable domain in full (rest from reference TRBV15 and TRBJ1-1): DAMVIQNPRYQVTQFGKPVTLSCSQTLNHNVMYWYQQKSSQAPKLLFHYYDKDFNNEADTPDNFQSRRPNTSFCFLDIRSPGLGDTAMYLCATSREASRADMNTEAFFGQGTRLTVV.

The chain couples TRBV5-5 to TRBJ2-2; D remains unclear. Germline CDR1 is SGHKS and CDR2 is YYEKEE (reference sequence). This CDR3 is built from 16 residues. V lost 0 bases, J lost 2 bases, and 11 bases lay in between. Written as DNA, the CDR3 is TGTGCCAGCAGCTTGGACCTTAGGAGAAACACCGGGGAGCTGTTTTTT. The encoded protein is CASSLDLRRNTGELFF. The entire variable domain, with the rest obtained from reference TRBV5-5 and TRBJ2-2, is as follows: DAGVTQSPTHLIKTRGQQVTLRCSPISGHKSVSWYQQVLGQGPQFIFQYYEKEERGRGNFPDRFSARQFPNYSSELNVNALLLGDSALYLCASSLDLRRNTGELFFGEGSRLTVL.

The chain joins TRBV7-9 to TRBJ1-2, with a tentative D call TRBD1 (5 bases). Between the trimmed V and J ends, which lost 7 bases and 7 bases, there was a span of 16 bases. CDR1 and CDR2 from the germline V gene are SEHNR and FQNEAQ (reference sequence). This CDR3 spans 13 amino acids. CDR3 nucleotide sequence: TGTGCCAGCACCGGGGACCGGCCTAGTGGCTACACCTTC. Translation gives CASTGDRPSGYTF. The entire variable domain, with the rest obtained from reference TRBV7-9 and TRBJ1-2, is as follows: DTGVSQNPRHKITKRGQNVTFRCDPISEHNRLYWYRQTLGQGPEFLTYFQNEAQLEKSRLLSDRFSAERPKGSFSTLEIQRTEQGDSAMYLCASTGDRPSGYTFGSGTRLTVV.

This clonotype was seen a few times. The chain joins TRBV9 to TRBJ2-2, with D hard to call. Trimming stripped 0 bases from V and 10 bases from J, with 4 bases between. The CDR3 is 11 amino acids. Looked up from germline, CDR1 is SGDLS and CDR2 is YYNGEE. The CDR3 region has the DNA TGTGCCAGCAGCGTAGGCCTGGAGCTGTTTTTT. This sequence encodes CASSVGLELFF.

This clonotype was counted only a few times. The chain carries TRBV4-1 and TRBJ1-5; D gene unclear. CDR1 is MGHRA, CDR2 YSYEKL, per germline. The CDR3 runs 16 residues. V lost 0 bases and J lost 6, with 15 bases in between. The CDR3 region is CASSQEATLGLQPQHF. In DNA, the CDR3 is TGCGCCAGCAGCCAAGAGGCGACTCTAGGGCTTCAGCCCCAGCATTTT.

This clonotype was picked up a small number of times. The J gene is TRBJ1-2, the V gene TRBV27, with a weak D call TRBD1 (6 bases). The germline V gene has CDR1 MNHEY and CDR2 SMNVEV (reference sequence). The CDR3 is 15 amino acids. V lost 3 bases to trimming and J lost 4 bases, with 15 bases between them. CDR3 amino acids: CASSFFAGAGYGYTF. CDR3 coding DNA: TGTGCCAGCAGTTTTTTCGCGGGGGCAGGCTATGGCTACACCTTC.

V gene TRBV10-3 combines with J gene TRBJ2-5; tentative D call: TRBD2 (5 bases). Trimming removed 2 bases from V and 10 bases from J, with 8 bases in between. CDR3 length: 11 amino acids. Germline V CDR1 and CDR2: ENHRY, SYGVKD. The CDR3 DNA sequence: TGTGCCATCAGTGAGGGAGCGGTCCAGTACTTC. Its protein is CAISEGAVQYF.

The rearrangement links TRBV18 to TRBJ2-4, with D possibly matching TRBD2 (6 bases). CDR1 is KGHSH and CDR2 is LQKENI in the germline V gene. V lost 3 bases and J 1 base, leaving 13 bases between the germline ends. The CDR3 is 16 amino acids. CDR3 sequence: CASSPSGGKAKNIQYF. CDR3 sequence (DNA): TGTGCCAGCTCACCTTCTGGGGGGAAGGCCAAAAACATTCAGTACTTC. Together with reference TRBV18 and TRBJ2-4, the CDR3 gives the full variable domain: NAGVMQNPRHLVRRRGQEARLRCSPMKGHSHVYWYRQLPEEGLKFMVYLQKENIIDESGMPKERFSAEFPKEGPSILRIQQVVRGDSAAYFCASSPSGGKAKNIQYFGAGTRLSVL.

This clonotype was seen repeatedly, ten times or more. The chain is built from TRBV7-2 and TRBJ2-5, with 9 positions matching TRBD2. The CDR3 extends over 15 amino acids. J gave up 5 bases and V 7 bases, and 11 bases lay outside the gene matches. Germline CDR1 SGHTA, CDR2 FQGNSA. CDR3 DNA sequence: TGTGCCAGCACCGCGGGGGGGCCTCACCCTGAGACCCAGTACTTC. Translation gives CASTAGGPHPETQYF.

Only a few counts were recorded for this clonotype. The chain recombines TRBV28 with TRBJ2-7; D is undetermined. The CDR3 extends over 15 amino acids. The germline V gene encodes CDR1 MDHEN and CDR2 SYDVKM. V lost 5 bases and J lost 0, with 14 bases in between. The CDR3 nucleotides read TGTGCCAGCAGTGATGGGATCTCCAGCTCCTACGAGCAGTACGTC. Residues: CASSDGISSSYEQYV.

The chain combines TRBV28 with TRBJ2-5, with 8 bases matching TRBD1. Germline trimming cut 5 bases from V and 4 bases from J; bases unmatched to any gene: 6. Germline V gene sequence: CDR1 MDHEN, CDR2 SYDVKM. CDR3 size: 14 residues. The CDR3 DNA reads TGTGCCAGCAGTCGAACAGGGGGATCAGAGACCCAGTACTTC. Translated: CASSRTGGSETQYF.

This sequence joins TRBV4-1 and TRBJ2-3, with 10 bases matching TRBD2. V shed 0 bases and J 3 bases; nucleotides not matched to a gene: 3. CDR3 size: 16 residues. Germline V gives CDR1 MGHRA, CDR2 YSYEKL. CDR3 protein: CASSQEERGGTDTQYF. CDR3 DNA sequence: TGCGCCAGCAGCCAAGAAGAGCGGGGGGGAACAGATACGCAGTATTTT.

The CDR3 is CASSLKGLGHNEQFF. The CDR3 nucleotides read TGTGCCAGCAGCTTAAAGGGACTAGGTCACAATGAGCAGTTCTTC. J is TRBJ2-1 and V is TRBV7-8; 8 positions match TRBD2. Germline CDR1 reads SGHVS; CDR2 reads FQNEAQ. There are 15 residues in the CDR3. V shed 2 bases and J 5 bases; nucleotides not matched to a gene: 5.

This clonotype was observed a handful of times. J is TRBJ2-7 and V is TRBV12-3 or TRBV12-4; D is tentatively TRBD1 or TRBD2 (5 bases each). This CDR3 has 16 amino acids. The V gene lost 5 bases and the J gene lost 2 bases, with 19 bases spanning the gap. CDR3 coding DNA: TGTGCCAGCAGTACTATCCGGGGACGTAGACCCTACGAGCAGTACTTC. This gives the protein CASSTIRGRRPYEQYF.

The chain has TRBV27 and TRBJ2-1, with 7 bases lining up with TRBD2. This CDR3 region has 15 residues. Trimming at V came to 7 bases and at J to 3 bases, leaving 9 bases not matched to a gene. Germline V gene lookup returns CDR1 MNHEY and CDR2 SMNVEV (reference sequence). For the CDR3, the DNA is TGTGCCAGCACCTATGGCGGGGGAAGCTACAATGAGCAGTTCTTC. Its translation: CASTYGGGSYNEQFF.